This T cell receptor beta chain was documented in a study of blood T cell repertoires in COVID-19. As for the study in general: The United States, Italy and Spain supplied acute and convalescent COVID-19 samples. PBMCs, B-cell-depleted T cells, or T cells were the source of the cDNA or gDNA that made up the material.

As originally analysed: Quantification of nucleated cells was approximated via reference gene primer amplification. Libraries were prepared by immunoSEQ multiplex PCR; TCRdb keeps only in-frame clonotypes and omits some of them. V, J and clone size were drawn from that table, and D and trimming were deduced from the DNA. Of 95,000 to 130,000 clones listed, around 78% are singletons. Germline loops: CDR1 LNHDA, CDR2 SQIVND (reference sequence). CDR3 length: 14 amino acids. Trimming left V 7 bases short and J 7 bases short, with 17 bases between. The clonotype comes from a man aged 25 to 40 with acute or convalescent COVID-19. This chain connects TRBV19 to TRBJ1-5; perhaps TRBD1 as D (5 bases). Sequencing used peripheral blood. CDR3 nucleotide sequence: TGTGCCAGTACGGGCAGGGTAAGCAGCCAGCCCCAGCATTTT. Its protein is CASTGRVSSQPQHF.